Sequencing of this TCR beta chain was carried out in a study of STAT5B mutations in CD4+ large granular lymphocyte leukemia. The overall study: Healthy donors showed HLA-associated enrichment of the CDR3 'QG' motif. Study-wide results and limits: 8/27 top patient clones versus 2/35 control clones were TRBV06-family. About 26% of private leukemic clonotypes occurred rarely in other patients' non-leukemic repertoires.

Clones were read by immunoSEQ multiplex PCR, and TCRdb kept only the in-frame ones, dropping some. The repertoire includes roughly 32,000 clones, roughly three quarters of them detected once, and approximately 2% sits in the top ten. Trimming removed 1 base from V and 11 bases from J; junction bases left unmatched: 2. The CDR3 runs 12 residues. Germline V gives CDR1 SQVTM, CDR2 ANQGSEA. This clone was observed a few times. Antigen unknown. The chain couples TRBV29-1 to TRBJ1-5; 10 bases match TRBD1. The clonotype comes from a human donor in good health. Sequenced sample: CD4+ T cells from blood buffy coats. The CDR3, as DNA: TGCAGCGTTGAAGTTGGGACAGGGGCCCAGCATTTT. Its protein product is CSVEVGTGAQHF.